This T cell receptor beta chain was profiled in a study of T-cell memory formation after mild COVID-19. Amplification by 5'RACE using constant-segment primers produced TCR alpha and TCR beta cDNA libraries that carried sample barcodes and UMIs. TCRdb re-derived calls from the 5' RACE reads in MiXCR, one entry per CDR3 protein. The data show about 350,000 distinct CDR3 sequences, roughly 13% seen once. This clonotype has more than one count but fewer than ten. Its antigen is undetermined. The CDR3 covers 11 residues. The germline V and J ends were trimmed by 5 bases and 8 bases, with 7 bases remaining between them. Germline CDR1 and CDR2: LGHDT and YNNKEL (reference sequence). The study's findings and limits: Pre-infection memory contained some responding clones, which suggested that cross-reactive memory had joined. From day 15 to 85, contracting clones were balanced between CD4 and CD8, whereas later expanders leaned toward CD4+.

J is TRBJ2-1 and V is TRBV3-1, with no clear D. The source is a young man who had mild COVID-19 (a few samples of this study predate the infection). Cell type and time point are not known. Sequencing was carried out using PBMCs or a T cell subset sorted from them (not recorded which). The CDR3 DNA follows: TGTGCCAGCAGCAGGGTAGATGAGCAGTTCTTC. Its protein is CASSRVDEQFF.